This TCR beta chain derives from a study of T-cell memory formation after mild COVID-19. Note on this clonotype: Its antigen is unidentified.

This CDR3 contains 15 residues. The V end was cut by 6 bases, the J end by 7 bases, with 21 bases between. One entry per CDR3 protein, called by TCRdb with MiXCR from the 5' RACE reads. The table has some 450,000 distinct CDR3 sequences, around 20% seen once; the top ten hold around 9.2%. Findings of the study overall: Clones that shrank (day 15 to 85) were balanced CD4/CD8, whereas later expanders leaned CD4+.

Input material: PBMCs or a T cell subset sorted from them (not recorded which). The sequence was obtained from an adult woman who had mild COVID-19 (a few samples of this study predate the infection). Cell type and time point are not known. The gene calls are TRBV12-3 or TRBV12-4 and TRBJ1-2; no reliable D call. CDR3 sequence reads: CASRDGGSTSTGYTF. The CDR3 region has the DNA TGTGCCAGCAGGGACGGAGGATCGACCTCTACTGGCTACACCTTC.